This T cell receptor (beta chain) was captured by sequencing in a study of shared clonotypes between healthy human individuals. Points from the study as a whole: Sharing of clonotypes among donors was expected to vary with sequencing depth.

Germline CDR1 and CDR2: SGHNT and YYREEE (reference sequence). V was pared by 2 bases and J by 0 bases, with 12 bases between. The CDR3 runs 16 residues. Points on this clone: Its antigen is not known. This sample also contains other DNA sequences that code for the same CDR3.

The assay was carried out at the deep level. Profiling relied on immunoSEQ multiplex PCR, and the TCRdb table lists in-frame clones only, not all of them. Among some 2.1 million clones listed, 90% to 95% were seen once. Positively selected for CCR7, the CD45RO-negative cells used as naive CD8 cells excluded terminally differentiated effector memory CD45RA+ cells. The receptor comes from a man in his late teens or twenties in good health. Some clones in this sample may be carry-over from other donors' samples. The rearrangement joins TRBV5-4 to TRBJ2-1, with a tentative D call TRBD2 (6 bases). Sequenced: naive CD8+ T cells from PBMCs. The CDR3 here is CASSFLAVSSYNEQFF. The CDR3 DNA is TGTGCCAGCAGCTTTTTAGCGGTTAGCTCCTACAATGAGCAGTTCTTC.